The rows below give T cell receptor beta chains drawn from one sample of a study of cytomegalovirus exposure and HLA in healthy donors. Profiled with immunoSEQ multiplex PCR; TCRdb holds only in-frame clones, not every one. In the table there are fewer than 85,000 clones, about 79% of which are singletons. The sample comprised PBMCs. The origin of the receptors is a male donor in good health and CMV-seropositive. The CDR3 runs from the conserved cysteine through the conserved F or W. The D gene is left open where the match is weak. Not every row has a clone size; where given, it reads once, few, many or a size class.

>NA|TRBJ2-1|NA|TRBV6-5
TGTGCCAGCAGTTATGGAGGGTACTCCTACAATGAGCAGTTCTTC
CASSYGGYSYNEQFF
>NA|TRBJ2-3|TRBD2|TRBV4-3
TGCGCCAGCAGCCAAGATGGTAGCGGGGGGGGCACAGATACGCAGTATTTT
CASSQDGSGGGTDTQYF
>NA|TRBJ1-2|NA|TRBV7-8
TGTGCCAGCAGCTTAGTACAGGGTAGGGGCTACACCTTC
CASSLVQGRGYTF
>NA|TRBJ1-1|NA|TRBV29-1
TGCAGCGTTCGAGTGGACACTGAAGCTTTCTTT
CSVRVDTEAFF
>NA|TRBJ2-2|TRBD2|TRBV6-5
TGTGCCAGCAGTTCACTAGCGGGGAAAAACACCGGGGAGCTGTTTTTT
CASSSLAGKNTGELFF
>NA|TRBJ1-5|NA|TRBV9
TGTGCCAGCAGCCCAGGGATTAGCAATCAGCCCCAGCATTTT
CASSPGISNQPQHF
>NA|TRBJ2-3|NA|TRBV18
TGTGCCAGCTCACCACCGGCAGGGCCAGATACGCAGTATTTT
CASSPPAGPDTQYF
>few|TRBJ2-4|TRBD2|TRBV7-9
TGTGCCAGCAGCCCTGCCCGACTAGCGGGAGGGTCGGCCAAAAACATTCAGTACTTC
CASSPARLAGGSAKNIQYF
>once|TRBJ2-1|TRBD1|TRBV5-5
TGTGCCAGCAGCTTGCAGACAGGGTTCGATGAGCAGTTCTTC
CASSLQTGFDEQFF
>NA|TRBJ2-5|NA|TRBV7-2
TGTGCCAGCAGCCCGCTTACCGGACAGCAGGCAACCCGGGTGTACTTC
CASSPLTGQQATRVYF
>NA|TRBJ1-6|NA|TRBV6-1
TGTGCCAGCAGTGAAGAGGGGTCGTCACCCCTCCACTTT
CASSEEGSSPLHF
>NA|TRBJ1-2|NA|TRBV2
TGTGCCAGCAGTACCGACCAGGGGACCTATGGCTACACCTTC
CASSTDQGTYGYTF
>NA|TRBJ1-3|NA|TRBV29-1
TGCAGCGTTGGTCAGACTTCTGGAAACACCATATATTTT
CSVGQTSGNTIYF
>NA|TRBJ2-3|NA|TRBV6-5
TGTGCCAGCAGCCTTTCCTTCACAGATACGCAGTATTTT
CASSLSFTDTQYF
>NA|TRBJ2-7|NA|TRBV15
TGTGCCACCAGCAGAGATCGCGCATCCTACGAGCAGTACTTC
CATSRDRASYEQYF
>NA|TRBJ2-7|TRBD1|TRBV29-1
TGCAGCGTTGAAGACCCCGGACAGGGTGGGCAGTACTTC
CSVEDPGQGGQYF
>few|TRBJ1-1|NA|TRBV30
TGTGCCTGGAGAGCAACAGGCTCAATGAACACTGAAGCTTTCTTT
CAWRATGSMNTEAFF
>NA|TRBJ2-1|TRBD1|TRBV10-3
TGTGCCATCAGTGAGGGACAGGGGGGTTACAATGAGCAGTTCTTC
CAISEGQGGYNEQFF
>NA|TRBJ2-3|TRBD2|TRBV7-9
TGTGCCAGCAGCCTCGGACTAGCACTAGATACGCAGTATTTT
CASSLGLALDTQYF
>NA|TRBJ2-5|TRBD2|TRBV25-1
TGTGCCAGCAGTGATTTGTCTATTAGCGGGCCCGTAGGAGAGACCCAGTACTTC
CASSDLSISGPVGETQYF
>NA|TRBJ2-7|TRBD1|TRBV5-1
TGCGCCAGCAGCCACGAAAACAGTGGCGCAGGGGGCGACGAGCAGTACTTC
CASSHENSGAGGDEQYF
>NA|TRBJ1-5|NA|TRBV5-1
TGCGCCAGCAGGGGGCAGGGGACACCGCCCCAGCATTTT
CASRGQGTPPQHF
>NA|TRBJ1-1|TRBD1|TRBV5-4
TGTGCCAGCAGCCCTCGCGGGACAGGGAATACTGAAGCTTTCTTT
CASSPRGTGNTEAFF
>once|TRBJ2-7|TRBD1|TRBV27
TGTGCCAGCAGTTCACAGGGGTTCTTGGACGAGCAGTACTTC
CASSSQGFLDEQYF
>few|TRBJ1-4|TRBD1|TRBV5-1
TGCGCCAGCAGCTTCGGACAGGGCACTAATGAAAAACTGTTTTTT
CASSFGQGTNEKLFF
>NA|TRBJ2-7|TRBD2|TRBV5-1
TGCGCCAGCAGCGGGCTAGCGGAGCCCACCTACGAGCAGTACTTC
CASSGLAEPTYEQYF
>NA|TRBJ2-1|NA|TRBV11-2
TGTGCCAGCAGCTTAGTTGGGGGGTACAATGAGCAGTTCTTC
CASSLVGGYNEQFF
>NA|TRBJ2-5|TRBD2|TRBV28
TGTGCCAGCAGTCTCGTAGCGGGAGTCATGGAGACCCAGTACTTC
CASSLVAGVMETQYF
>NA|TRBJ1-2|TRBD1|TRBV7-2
TGTGCCAGCAGCTTTGACAGGGGAGCTAACTATGGCTACACCTTC
CASSFDRGANYGYTF
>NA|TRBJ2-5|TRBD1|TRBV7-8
TGTGCCAGCAGCGCCGCCCGGACAGGGATCGAGACCCAGTACTTC
CASSAARTGIETQYF
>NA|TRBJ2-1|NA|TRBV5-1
TGCGCCAGCAGGGCTGATGATGCGGTAGGGGCGGAGCAGTTCTTC
CASRADDAVGAEQFF
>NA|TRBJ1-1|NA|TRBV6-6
TGTGCCAGCAGTTCAGCGTCCTCTCTGAACACTGAAGCTTTCTTT
CASSSASSLNTEAFF
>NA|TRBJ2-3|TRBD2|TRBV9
TGTGCCAGCAGCGTACAGCGGGGGGACACAGATACGCAGTATTTT
CASSVQRGDTDTQYF
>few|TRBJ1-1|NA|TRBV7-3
TGTGCCAGCAGCTTGACAGAGAACACTGAAGCTTTCTTT
CASSLTENTEAFF
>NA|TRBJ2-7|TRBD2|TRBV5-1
TGCGCCAGCAGACAAGCGGGAGTTAACGAGCAGTACTTC
CASRQAGVNEQYF
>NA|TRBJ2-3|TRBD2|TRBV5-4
TGTGCCAGCAGCACAGGGACTAGCGGTTTCACAGATACGCAGTATTTT
CASSTGTSGFTDTQYF
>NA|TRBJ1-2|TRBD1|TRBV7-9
TGTGCCACGCGGGACAGTTATGGCTACACCTTC
CATRDSYGYTF
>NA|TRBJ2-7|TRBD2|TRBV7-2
TGTGCCAGCAGCACTAGCGGGGTGACCTACGAGCAGTACTTC
CASSTSGVTYEQYF
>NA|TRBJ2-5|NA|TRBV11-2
TGTGCCAGCAGCTTTTGGGGGGAAGAGACCCAGTACTTC
CASSFWGEETQYF
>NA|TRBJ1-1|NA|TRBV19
TGTGCCAGTAGTATAGGCAGGTACACTGAAGCTTTCTTT
CASSIGRYTEAFF
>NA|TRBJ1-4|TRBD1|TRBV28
TGTGCCAGCAGCTCCGGACAGGGGGCCGGGAAACTGTTTTTT
CASSSGQGAGKLFF
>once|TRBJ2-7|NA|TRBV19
TGTGCCAGTAGTATTGGGGGTCGCGGCAGGGGACCAGAGCAGTACTTC
CASSIGGRGRGPEQYF
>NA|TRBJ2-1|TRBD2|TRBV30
TGTGCCTGGAAGTTCCCCGGGACTAGGACGGATGAGCAGTTCTTC
CAWKFPGTRTDEQFF
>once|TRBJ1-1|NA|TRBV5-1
TGCGCCAGCAGCTTTGGTAGGGGCGCTGAAGCTTTCTTT
CASSFGRGAEAFF
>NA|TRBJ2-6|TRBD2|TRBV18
TGTGCCAGCTCACCACAAGGCGGGGGCTCTGGGGCCAACGTCCTGACTTTC
CASSPQGGGSGANVLTF
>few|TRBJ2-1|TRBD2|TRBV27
TGTGCCAGCAGTTTCGAGCGGGGGGGTTACAATGAGCAGTTCTTC
CASSFERGGYNEQFF
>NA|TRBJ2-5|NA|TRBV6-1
TGTGCCAGCAGATCGGGGATAATGGGAGAGACCCAGTACTTC
CASRSGIMGETQYF
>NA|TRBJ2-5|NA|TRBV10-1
TGCGCCAGCAGTGAGTCTCATAGGCAGGGTGATCACTTC
CASSESHRQGDHF
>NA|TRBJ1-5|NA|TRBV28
TGTGCCAGCAGTTCGCCAGGGCTCAGCAATCAGCCCCAGCATTTT
CASSSPGLSNQPQHF